Listed here are 29 T cell receptor beta chains from one sample, sequenced in a study of blood T cell repertoires in COVID-19 (TCRdb year 2020). Library preparation used the immunoSEQ multiplex PCR assay. Entries here come from immuneACCESS through TCRdb and include only in-frame sequences with V and J called. Some clones fail to appear in such tables; in the studies checked, an unresolved V gene covers under half of the shortfall, and the cause of the remainder is unknown. The sample has around 350,000 clones on record, more than 85% of them singletons. Together, the top ten hold under 3% of the sample. Sequenced sample: peripheral blood. Receptors were obtained from a human donor in a cohort sampled during active COVID-19.

V usage is TRBV3-1 (or the pseudogene TRBV3-2) and J usage is TRBJ2-1; tentatively, D is TRBD2 (6 bases). Trimming pared 0 bases from V and 6 bases from J, leaving 15 bases between. This CDR3 region has 16 residues. Germline CDR1 is LGHDT and CDR2 is YNNKEL (reference sequence). This CDR3 reads CASSQDLAGIINEQFF. As DNA, the CDR3 is TGTGCCAGCAGCCAAGATTTGGCGGGGATAATCAATGAGCAGTTCTTC.

This clone has just one count. The gene calls are TRBV18 and TRBJ2-7; 7 bases map to TRBD1. The CDR3 runs 14 residues. The germline V gene has CDR1 KGHSH and CDR2 LQKENI. Germline trimming cut 3 bases from V and 0 bases from J; bases unmatched to any gene: 2. This CDR3 is CASSPTGTSYEQYF. The CDR3 DNA sequence: TGTGCCAGCTCACCGACAGGGACCTCCTACGAGCAGTACTTC.

This rearrangement joins TRBV5-4 to TRBJ2-5; 13 bases align to TRBD2. Per the germline V gene, CDR1 is SGHNT and CDR2 is YYREEE (reference sequence). This CDR3 has 16 residues. Trimming removed 4 bases from V and 5 bases from J; junction bases left unmatched: 8. CDR3 bases: TGTGCCAGCAGCGGGGGAGGGACTAGCGGGGCGGAGACCCAGTACTTC. It specifies CASSGGGTSGAETQYF.

This sequence joins TRBV12-3 or TRBV12-4 and TRBJ1-2; no definite D call. Trimming removed 4 bases from V and 8 bases from J, with 11 bases in between. The CDR3 extends over 12 amino acids. Here the CDR3 reads CASSSTVAGYTF. CDR3 nucleotides: TGTGCCAGCAGTTCTACAGTAGCGGGCTACACCTTC.

The chain carries TRBV2 and TRBJ2-1; TRBD2 matches at 7 bases. Germline lookup yields CDR1 SNHLY and CDR2 FYNNEI. There are 12 residues in the CDR3. CDR3 bases: TGTGCAGGCGGGGGCTCCTACAATGAGCAGTTCTTC. Translation gives CAGGGSYNEQFF.

The chain joins TRBV7-2 to TRBJ2-1, with D perhaps matching TRBD1 (6 bases). The V end was cut by 1 base, the J end by 7 bases, with 11 bases between. The CDR3 contains 14 residues. CDR1 is SGHTA and CDR2 is FQGNSA in the germline V gene. The CDR3 region is CASSLDTGQNEQFF. The CDR3 region has the DNA TGTGCCAGCAGCTTAGATACAGGGCAGAATGAGCAGTTCTTC. Complete variable domain (other parts from reference TRBV7-2 and TRBJ2-1): GAGVSQSPSNKVTEKGKDVELRCDPISGHTALYWYRQSLGQGLEFLIYFQGNSAPDKSGLPSDRFSAERTGGSVSTLTIQRTQQEDSAVYLCASSLDTGQNEQFFGPGTRLTVL.

The genes are TRBV7-9 and TRBJ1-5; weak D call: TRBD1 (5 bases). This CDR3 is 14 amino acids long. Trimming shortened V by 1 base and J by 10 bases, and 14 bases separated the two germline ends. Per the germline V gene, CDR1 is SEHNR and CDR2 is FQNEAQ (reference sequence). Written as DNA, the CDR3 is TGTGCCAGCAGCTTAGGGGCAGGGTACGGCCCCCAGCATTTT. It yields the protein CASSLGAGYGPQHF.

This clone was counted between two and nine times. The J gene is TRBJ1-1, the V gene TRBV27; TRBD1 might be the D (5 bases). Trimming removed 6 bases from V and 2 bases from J, with 10 bases in between. This CDR3 region has 13 residues. The germline CDR1 and CDR2 sequences are MNHEY and SMNVEV (reference sequence). This chain's CDR3 is CASRRTPNTEAFF. The CDR3 DNA follows: TGTGCCAGCAGACGGACACCAAACACTGAAGCTTTCTTT.

The chain combines TRBV6-6 with TRBJ1-2; possible D gene TRBD1, 6 bases. Trimming took off 2 bases at V and 8 bases at J, with 15 bases between the two ends. From germline, CDR1 is MNHNY and CDR2 SVGAGI (reference sequence). This CDR3 comprises 14 residues. The CDR3 bases are TGTGCCAGCAGTTACGAGGGGGGGCGCGAGGGCTACACCTTC. Protein: CASSYEGGREGYTF.

The chain carries TRBV15 and TRBJ1-1; D is perhaps TRBD1 (5 bases). The CDR3 contains 15 residues. Germline lookup yields CDR1 LNHNV and CDR2 YYDKDF (reference sequence). V lost 0 bases and J lost 5, with 13 bases in between. DNA for the CDR3: TGTGCCACCAGCAGAGATCGGGGGTCGGTAACTGAAGCTTTCTTT. Protein: CATSRDRGSVTEAFF.

CDR3 residues: CASSVTGGSTDTQYF. CDR3 bases: TGTGCCAGCAGCGTCACAGGGGGGAGCACAGATACGCAGTATTTT. V usage is TRBV2 and J usage is TRBJ2-3, with 8 positions matching TRBD1. V shed 6 bases, J shed 0 bases, and the junction held 5 bases outside the gene matches. This CDR3 has 15 amino acids. CDR1 SNHLY and CDR2 FYNNEI come from the germline V gene.

This sequence joins TRBV4-1 and TRBJ2-3; D uncertain. The CDR3 contains 15 residues. Germline CDR1 and CDR2: MGHRA and YSYEKL. V shed 0 bases and J shed 5 bases, with 12 bases lying between them. The CDR3 DNA follows: TGCGCCAGCAGCCAAGACAGTATCCCACAAGATACGCAGTATTTT. It is translated as CASSQDSIPQDTQYF.

The rearrangement joins TRBV15 to TRBJ2-3; 8 nucleotides align to TRBD1. The V segment lost 1 base and the J segment 3 bases; nucleotides outside the gene matches: 9. The CDR3 covers 17 residues. The germline CDR1 and CDR2 sequences are LNHNV and YYDKDF (reference sequence). CDR3 in DNA: TGTGCCACCAGCAGAGGCAGGGGGCTGAGCTGGACAGATACGCAGTATTTT. Amino acids: CATSRGRGLSWTDTQYF.

The V call is TRBV19, the J call TRBJ1-2, with 10 nucleotides matching TRBD1. The CDR3 loop spans 16 amino acids. Germline-derived CDR1 and CDR2 are LNHDA and SQIVND (reference sequence). V was pared by 6 bases and J by 5 bases, with 12 bases of the junction left unmatched. CDR3 coding DNA: TGTGCCAGTAGCATGAACTCCTTGGACAGGGGGTATGGCTACACCTTC. Its protein product is CASSMNSLDRGYGYTF.

The chain employs TRBV11-2 and TRBJ2-7; possible D gene TRBD1, 6 bases. Per the germline V gene, CDR1 is SGHAT and CDR2 is FQNNGV. The CDR3 is made up of 17 amino acids. Trimming pared 1 base from V and 0 bases from J, leaving 16 bases between. Written as DNA, the CDR3 is TGTGCCAGCAGCTTAGGGTTCCGGGACAAGGGCTCCTACGAGCAGTACTTC. Its translation is CASSLGFRDKGSYEQYF.

This chain joins TRBV3-1 (or the pseudogene TRBV3-2) and TRBJ2-2; 7 bases are shared with TRBD2. CDR1 is LGHDT, CDR2 YNNKEL, per germline (reference sequence). J was trimmed by 4 bases and V by 1 base; bases with no gene match: 9. The CDR3 runs to 17 residues. CDR3 coding DNA: TGTGCCAGCAGCCAAGGGTCTCAGGGAGGGATCACCGGGGAGCTGTTTTTT. As protein: CASSQGSQGGITGELFF.

The chain combines TRBV19 with TRBJ2-7, with 9 bases aligning to TRBD2. V lost 5 bases and J lost 3; bases outside the gene matches: 8. Germline V CDR1 and CDR2: LNHDA, SQIVND (reference sequence). This CDR3 has 15 residues. CDR3 in amino acids: CASSLSGSPIYEQYF. The CDR3, as DNA: TGTGCCAGTAGTCTTAGCGGGAGCCCCATCTACGAGCAGTACTTC. Using reference TRBV19 and TRBJ2-7 for the parts outside the CDR3, the full variable domain is DGGITQSPKYLFRKEGQNVTLSCEQNLNHDAMYWYRQDPGQGLRLIYYSQIVNDFQKGDIAEGYSVSREKKESFPLTVTSAQKNPTAFYLCASSLSGSPIYEQYFGPGTRLTVT.

The chain has TRBV23-1 and TRBJ2-1; 7 bases are shared with TRBD2. TRBV23-1 is an open reading frame, and its role is uncertain. The CDR3 spans 18 residues. Germline trimming cut 0 bases from V and 4 bases from J; bases unmatched to any gene: 12. CDR3 sequence: CASSQSLLGKRGYNEQFF. DNA of the CDR3: TGCGCCAGCAGTCAATCGCTTTTAGGAAAGCGGGGTTACAATGAGCAGTTCTTC.

The rearrangement links TRBV30 to TRBJ2-5; 11 bases map to TRBD1. The germline CDR1 and CDR2 sequences are GTSNPN and SVGIG (reference sequence). The CDR3 length is 15 residues. V lost 3 bases to trimming and J lost 0 bases; unmatched junction nucleotides: 3. CDR3 bases: TGTGCCTGGAGCCGGGACAGGGGGTACCAAGAGACCCAGTACTTC. Its translation: CAWSRDRGYQETQYF. The full variable domain, rest sourced from reference TRBV30 and TRBJ2-5, is SQTIHQWPATLVQPVGSPLSLECTVEGTSNPNLYWYRQAAGRGLQLLFYSVGIGQISSEVPQNLSASRPQDRQFILSSKKLLLSDSGFYLCAWSRDRGYQETQYFGPGTRLLVL.

The count of this clone is one. V is TRBV30 and J is TRBJ2-7; TRBD2 aligns across 10 bases. CDR3 size: 14 residues. Per germline, CDR1 GTSNPN and CDR2 SVGIG (reference sequence). V lost 4 bases and J lost 0; bases outside the gene matches: 3. CDR3 sequence: CAWTSGRDSYEQYF. The CDR3 bases are TGTGCCTGGACGAGCGGGAGGGACTCCTACGAGCAGTACTTC.

The chain links TRBV5-4 to TRBJ2-5; 9 bases are shared with TRBD2. Trimming at V came to 4 bases and at J to 5 bases, leaving 15 bases not matched to a gene. There are 17 residues in the CDR3. From germline, CDR1 is SGHNT and CDR2 YYREEE (reference sequence). The CDR3, as DNA: TGTGCCAGCAGCGGGTACTCTCCCGCGGGGGGGCGGGAGACCCAGTACTTC. Encoded protein: CASSGYSPAGGRETQYF.

The J gene is TRBJ2-3, the V gene TRBV7-2; 10 nucleotides align to TRBD1. V lost 5 bases to trimming and J lost 1 base; unmatched junction nucleotides: 0. This CDR3 has 14 amino acids. Germline CDR1 is SGHTA and CDR2 is FQGNSA. The CDR3: CASSGTGGTDTQYF. The CDR3 DNA reads as TGTGCCAGCAGCGGGACAGGGGGCACAGATACGCAGTATTTT.

The V call is TRBV25-1, the J call TRBJ1-6; the D is unclear. V dropped 3 bases and J dropped 7 bases, with 13 bases sitting between them. From germline, CDR1 is MGHDK and CDR2 SYGVNS. The CDR3 runs to 15 residues. CDR3 region: CASSDHGLRNSPLHF. The CDR3 DNA is TGTGCCAGCAGTGATCACGGCCTGAGGAATTCACCCCTCCACTTT.

The chain has TRBV15 and TRBJ2-5, with TRBD2 matching 8 bases. The germline V gene encodes CDR1 LNHNV and CDR2 YYDKDF (reference sequence). J gave up 5 bases and V 0 bases, and 5 bases lay outside the gene matches. CDR3 length: 15 amino acids. The CDR3 sequence is CATSRDSGGGETQYF. The CDR3 coding sequence is TGTGCCACCAGCAGAGATAGCGGCGGGGGGGAGACCCAGTACTTC.

V usage is TRBV24-1 and J usage is TRBJ2-1; a weak D match, TRBD1 (5 bases). The CDR3 extends over 14 amino acids. V shed 7 bases and J shed 0 bases, with 9 bases lying between them. CDR1 and CDR2 from the germline V gene are KGHDR and SFDVKD. This chain's CDR3 is CATRDSSSYNEQFF. In DNA form, the CDR3 reads TGTGCCACCAGAGACAGTAGCTCCTACAATGAGCAGTTCTTC.

V is TRBV11-2 and J is TRBJ2-1; 7 bases are shared with TRBD2. In germline, CDR1 is SGHAT, CDR2 FQNNGV. Trimming at V came to 0 bases and at J to 7 bases, leaving 12 bases not matched to a gene. The CDR3 runs 17 residues. The CDR3 nucleotides read TGTGCCAGCAGCTTAGATCTCGTGGGAGGGCCGTGGAATGAGCAGTTCTTC. Translating it yields CASSLDLVGGPWNEQFF. The whole variable domain, filled in from reference TRBV11-2 and TRBJ2-1, reads EAGVAQSPRYKIIEKRQSVAFWCNPISGHATLYWYQQILGQGPKLLIQFQNNGVVDDSQLPKDRFSAERLKGVDSTLKIQPAKLEDSAVYLCASSLDLVGGPWNEQFFGPGTRLTVL.

This clone has more than one count but fewer than ten. The chain uses TRBV5-8 and TRBJ2-2; D possibly corresponds to TRBD2 (6 bases). CDR1 is SGHTS and CDR2 is YDEGEE in the germline V gene. The CDR3 is made up of 16 amino acids. Trimming pared 5 bases from V and 4 bases from J, leaving 18 bases between. Here the CDR3 DNA reads TGTGCCAGCAGTCGGGGGACGGACTTGTTCACCGGGGAGCTGTTTTTT. This encodes CASSRGTDLFTGELFF.

V gene TRBV7-2 combines with J gene TRBJ2-5, with 7 nucleotides matching TRBD1. The CDR3 extends over 14 amino acids. V shed 3 bases, J shed 2 bases, and the junction held 3 bases outside the gene matches. Per germline, CDR1 SGHTA and CDR2 FQGNSA. The CDR3 coding sequence is TGTGCCAGCAGCTTGCCGGGACAGCAAGAGACCCAGTACTTC. This sequence encodes CASSLPGQQETQYF.

A single count supports this clone. Other nucleotide sequences in the sample specify the same CDR3. The rearrangement joins TRBV9 to TRBJ1-6, with D uncertain. The CDR3 sequence is 15 residues long. Trimming removed 0 bases from V and 0 bases from J, with 4 bases in between. The germline gives CDR1 SGDLS, CDR2 YYNGEE. CDR3 amino acids: CASSVGSSYNSPLHF. The DNA of the CDR3 is TGTGCCAGCAGCGTAGGCAGCTCCTATAATTCACCCCTCCACTTT.